The rows below give T cell receptor beta chains drawn from one sample of a study of T-cell memory formation after mild COVID-19. MiXCR, run by TCRdb on the 5' RACE reads, gives a single entry per CDR3 protein. The table records 450,000 to 650,000 distinct CDR3 sequences, about 22% of them present only once. The sample taken for sequencing was PBMCs or a T cell subset sorted from them (not recorded which). These receptors all come from an adult woman who had mild COVID-19 (a few samples of this study predate the infection). Cell type and time point are not known. CDR3s include the opening cysteine and the closing phenylalanine or tryptophan. The order of the fields is CDR3 protein, CDR3 DNA, J gene, D gene, clone size, V gene. The D gene is left open where the match is weak. A row's size may be missing; if present it is once, few, many or a size class.

CASSLGQGLAGGPDTQYF,TGTGCCAGCAGCTTAGGACAGGGACTAGCGGGGGGGCCAGATACGCAGTATTTT,TRBJ2-3,TRBD2,-,TRBV11-2
CSVRQGNYGYTF,TGCAGCGTTAGGCAGGGTAACTATGGCTACACCTTC,TRBJ1-2,-,-,TRBV29-1
CASREADKLQPQHF,TGTGCCAGCAGGGAAGCGGACAAGCTCCAGCCCCAGCATTTT,TRBJ1-5,-,few,TRBV28
CASSFGREPAEAFF,TGTGCCAGCAGCTTTGGACGTGAGCCGGCTGAAGCTTTCTTT,TRBJ1-1,-,-,TRBV7-9
CATSDAGPEREAFF,TGTGCCACCAGTGACGCCGGACCGGAGAGGGAAGCTTTCTTT,TRBJ1-1,-,-,TRBV24-1
CASSPEREGPQRFF,TGTGCCAGCAGCCCTGAGCGGGAGGGCCCCCAGCGGTTCTTC,TRBJ2-1,TRBD2,-,TRBV7-2
CASSVEGVQPQHF,TGTGCCAGCAGCGTAGAGGGGGTTCAGCCCCAGCATTTT,TRBJ1-5,-,few,TRBV9
CATSFAGGLYNEQFF,TGTGCCACCAGCTTCGCGGGGGGCCTCTACAATGAGCAGTTCTTC,TRBJ2-1,TRBD2,few,TRBV24-1
CASMWERDSYEQYF,TGTGCCAGCATGTGGGAGCGGGATTCCTACGAGCAGTACTTC,TRBJ2-7,TRBD2,few,TRBV6-4
CASSSERSSGNTIYF,TGTGCCAGCAGCTCGGAACGTAGCTCTGGAAACACCATATATTTT,TRBJ1-3,-,-,TRBV7-2
CATSDPANEQFF,TGTGCCACCAGTGATCCCGCGAACGAGCAGTTCTTC,TRBJ2-1,-,few,TRBV24-1
CSARMGVNEKLFF,TGCAGTGCTAGGATGGGTGTCAATGAAAAACTGTTTTTT,TRBJ1-4,-,few,TRBV20-1
CATSETTGYTGELFF,TGTGCCACCAGTGAGACTACAGGGTACACCGGGGAGCTGTTTTTT,TRBJ2-2,-,-,TRBV24-1
CASSMTLQETQYF,TGTGCCAGTAGTATGACGCTGCAAGAGACCCAGTACTTC,TRBJ2-5,-,few,TRBV19
CASSNRYNEQFF,TGTGCCAGCAGCAACCGATACAATGAGCAGTTCTTC,TRBJ2-1,-,-,TRBV7-9
CSASPSGGVNEQFF,TGCAGTGCTAGTCCTAGCGGGGGTGTAAATGAGCAGTTCTTC,TRBJ2-1,TRBD2,-,TRBV20-1
CSAIRGTRDSPLHF,TGCAGTGCGATTCGGGGTACGAGAGATTCACCCCTCCACTTT,TRBJ1-6,-,few,TRBV20-1
CSAVPGQGGFAGFRRALNTEAFF,TGCAGTGCCGTTCCGGGACAGGGAGGCTTCGCGGGCTTCAGACGAGCCTTGAACACTGAAGCTTTCTTT,TRBJ1-1,TRBD1,few,TRBV20-1
CASSHRQGAWTSGRANEQFF,TGTGCCAGCAGCCATAGACAGGGGGCTTGGACTAGCGGGAGGGCGAATGAGCAGTTCTTC,TRBJ2-1,TRBD2,-,TRBV14
CATSDFKTSTDTQYF,TGTGCCACCAGTGATTTCAAGACTAGCACAGATACGCAGTATTTT,TRBJ2-3,-,-,TRBV24-1
CASSLGAGRETQYF,TGTGCCAGCAGCTTAGGGGCGGGACGGGAGACCCAGTACTTC,TRBJ2-5,-,-,TRBV7-8
CASSSRADEQFF,TGTGCCAGCAGTTCTCGTGCGGATGAGCAGTTCTTC,TRBJ2-1,-,-,TRBV11-3
CASSLTGTVTGGSEQYF,TGTGCCAGCAGCTTAACGGGCACCGTGACAGGGGGCTCCGAGCAGTACTTC,TRBJ2-7,TRBD1,-,TRBV7-2
CASSIDLTGSRYGYTF,TGTGCCAGTAGTATAGACCTGACAGGGAGTAGATATGGCTACACCTTC,TRBJ1-2,TRBD1,-,TRBV19
CASSAGLAGPDRTDTQYF,TGTGCCAGCAGCGCTGGACTAGCGGGGCCAGACCGCACAGATACGCAGTATTTT,TRBJ2-3,TRBD2,few,TRBV5-6
CASSLGQDRTEAFF,TGTGCCAGCTCACTCGGACAGGATCGCACTGAAGCTTTCTTT,TRBJ1-1,TRBD1,-,TRBV18
CASSSIGPGASRYGYTF,TGTGCCAGCAGCTCCATTGGACCGGGAGCAAGTCGCTATGGCTACACCTTC,TRBJ1-2,-,once,TRBV7-9
CASSFTLAGGTDTQYF,TGTGCCAGCAGCTTTACACTAGCGGGAGGCACAGATACGCAGTATTTT,TRBJ2-3,TRBD2,-,TRBV5-4
CASSVSGPGEQYF,TGTGCCAGCAGCGTCTCCGGACCGGGCGAGCAGTACTTC,TRBJ2-7,-,-,TRBV9
CASSLAPSGSYEQYF,TGTGCCAGCAGCTTAGCGCCTAGCGGGAGCTACGAGCAGTACTTC,TRBJ2-7,TRBD2,-,TRBV7-9
CASSLGEGTVYGYTF,TGTGCCAGCAGCTTAGGGGAGGGGACAGTATATGGCTACACCTTC,TRBJ1-2,TRBD1,few,TRBV7-6
CASRQDGPNTGELFF,TGTGCCAGCAGGCAGGACGGCCCGAACACCGGGGAGCTGTTTTTT,TRBJ2-2,-,-,TRBV6-6
CATSDWGIGGSYEQYF,TGTGCCACCAGTGATTGGGGGATCGGCGGATCCTACGAGCAGTACTTC,TRBJ2-7,-,few,TRBV24-1
CASSLVDEQYF,TGTGCCAGCAGTTTAGTTGATGAGCAGTACTTC,TRBJ2-7,-,many,TRBV12-3/TRBV12-4
CSVLSSYNEQFF,TGCAGCGTTCTCAGCTCCTACAATGAGCAGTTCTTC,TRBJ2-1,-,-,TRBV29-1
CASSFARQETQYF,TGTGCCAGCAGCTTTGCTAGACAAGAGACCCAGTACTTC,TRBJ2-5,-,many,TRBV7-6
CAISTGTAFPPLNTEAFF,TGTGCCATCAGTACCGGGACAGCCTTCCCTCCCTTGAACACTGAAGCTTTCTTT,TRBJ1-1,TRBD1,few,TRBV10-3
CASRATGNTEAFF,TGTGCCAGCAGGGCGACAGGGAACACTGAAGCTTTCTTT,TRBJ1-1,-,few,TRBV7-9
CASSPRRGQGYEQYF,TGTGCCAGCAGCCCCCGGCGGGGACAGGGCTACGAGCAGTACTTC,TRBJ2-7,TRBD1,few,TRBV12-3/TRBV12-4
CASSKGPGQGPYEQYF,TGTGCCAGCAGCAAAGGGCCGGGACAGGGCCCCTACGAGCAGTACTTC,TRBJ2-7,-,-,TRBV21-1
CASSESGTSGQETQYF,TGTGCCAGCAGTGAATCCGGGACTAGCGGCCAAGAGACCCAGTACTTC,TRBJ2-5,TRBD2,few,TRBV25-1
CASSLVETGRIAKNIQYF,TGTGCCAGCAGCTTAGTCGAGACAGGGCGAATTGCCAAAAACATTCAGTACTTC,TRBJ2-4,TRBD1,few,TRBV11-3
CASSIGSRAAYEQYF,TGTGCCAGCAGCATCGGTTCCAGAGCCGCCTACGAGCAGTACTTC,TRBJ2-7,-,-,TRBV7-3
CASSPTRDRYTGELFF,TGTGCCAGCTCACCTACCCGGGACAGATACACCGGGGAGCTGTTTTTT,TRBJ2-2,TRBD1,-,TRBV18
CASSHEAESTDTQYF,TGTGCCAGCAGCCACGAGGCGGAAAGCACAGATACGCAGTATTTT,TRBJ2-3,-,-,TRBV7-6
CASSMGQGIGNQPQHF,TGTGCCAGTAGTATGGGACAGGGGATCGGCAATCAGCCCCAGCATTTT,TRBJ1-5,TRBD1,-,TRBV19
CSVGTDAEAFF,TGCAGCGTTGGGACGGACGCTGAAGCTTTCTTT,TRBJ1-1,-,few,TRBV29-1
CAWSYPYDGSPHGYTF,TGTGCCTGGAGCTACCCGTATGATGGGTCCCCCCATGGCTACACCTTC,TRBJ1-2,-,-,TRBV30
CASSQSTSGMHSYEQYF,TGTGCCAGCAGCCAATCGACTAGCGGGATGCACTCCTACGAGCAGTACTTC,TRBJ2-7,TRBD2,-,TRBV7-9
CASSVSNRGPNEQFF,TGTGCCAGCAGCGTATCGAACAGGGGGCCCAATGAGCAGTTCTTC,TRBJ2-1,TRBD1,-,TRBV9
CASSLAGGQGNGELFF,TGTGCCAGCAGCTTAGCTGGGGGGCAGGGTAACGGGGAGCTGTTTTTT,TRBJ2-2,-,few,TRBV7-2
CASSLTGTSPADTQYF,TGTGCCAGCAGCCTAACGGGGACTAGCCCCGCAGATACGCAGTATTTT,TRBJ2-3,TRBD2,-,TRBV7-9
CASSLALGTSGGSSYNEQFF,TGTGCCAGCAGCTTAGCGCTGGGGACTAGCGGAGGGAGCTCCTACAATGAGCAGTTCTTC,TRBJ2-1,TRBD2,-,TRBV7-9